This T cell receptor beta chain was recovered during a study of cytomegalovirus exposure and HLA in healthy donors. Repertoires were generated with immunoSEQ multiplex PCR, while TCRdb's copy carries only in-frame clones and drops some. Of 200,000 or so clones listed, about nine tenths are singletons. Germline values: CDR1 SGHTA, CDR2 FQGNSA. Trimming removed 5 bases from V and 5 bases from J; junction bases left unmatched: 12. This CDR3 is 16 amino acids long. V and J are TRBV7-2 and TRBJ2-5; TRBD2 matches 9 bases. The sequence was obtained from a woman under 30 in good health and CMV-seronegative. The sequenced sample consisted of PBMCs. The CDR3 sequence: CASSREGLAGYETQYF. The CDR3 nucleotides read TGTGCCAGCAGCCGGGAGGGGCTAGCGGGATATGAGACCCAGTACTTC.